These 8 T cell receptor beta chains were sequenced from one sample in a study of long-term antiretroviral therapy in people with HIV. It was version v3.0 of the immunoSEQ assay that was run at survey level. The method was immunoSEQ multiplex PCR; TCRdb's version includes in-frame clones alone and lacks a portion of them. Of tens of thousands of clones in the sample, around three quarters were seen once. The sample here was unsorted PBMCs, taken 4.1 years after starting antiretroviral therapy. All receptors derive from a woman between 40 and 50 years old with HIV.

The J gene is TRBJ1-1, the V gene TRBV7-2; 7 bases agree with TRBD1. Germline loops: CDR1 SGHTA, CDR2 FQGNSA. This CDR3 has 12 amino acids. V lost 7 bases, J lost 1 base, and 0 bases stayed unmatched. The CDR3 sequence is CASNRGNTEAFF. The CDR3 DNA is TGTGCCAGCAACAGGGGGAACACTGAAGCTTTCTTT.

The rearrangement uses TRBV28 and TRBJ1-2, with D possibly TRBD1 on 5 matching bases. This CDR3 contains 13 residues. CDR1 and CDR2 from the germline V gene are MDHEN and SYDVKM. The V end was cut by 11 bases, the J end by 4 bases, with 17 bases between. This CDR3 is CAGGDSVGYGYTF. The CDR3 DNA reads as TGTGCCGGGGGTGACAGTGTGGGCTATGGCTACACCTTC.

The chain uses TRBV4-3 and TRBJ2-1; D gene uncertain. The germline V gene has CDR1 LGHNA and CDR2 YSLEER. The CDR3 runs 14 residues. Trimming cost V 0 bases and J 6 bases, with 9 bases left between them. CDR3 sequence reads: CASSQDDEFNEQFF. The CDR3, as DNA: TGCGCCAGCAGCCAAGACGACGAGTTCAATGAGCAGTTCTTC.

This clone was counted only a few times. CDR3 in DNA: TGTGCCAGCAGCTTGGCCGACAGGGCCCCCGGGGAGCTGTTTTTT. Encoded protein: CASSLADRAPGELFF. V usage is TRBV7-9 and J usage is TRBJ2-2; 7 bases match TRBD1. V gave up 3 bases and J gave up 6 bases; unmatched junction bases: 7. The CDR3 contains 15 residues. The germline V gene has CDR1 SEHNR and CDR2 FQNEAQ (reference sequence).

The sample holds one count of this clone. The chain is built from TRBV11-3 and TRBJ2-2; D unclear. The CDR3 sequence is 12 residues long. V lost 4 bases to trimming and J lost 6 bases, with 6 bases between them. Germline V gives CDR1 SGHNT, CDR2 YENEEA. The CDR3 region has the DNA TGTGCCAGCAGCTCATACCCCGGGGAGCTGTTTTTT. As protein: CASSSYPGELFF.

The genes are TRBV6-1 and TRBJ2-2; D is perhaps TRBD1 (5 bases). V lost 2 bases and J 5 bases, leaving 18 bases between the germline ends. The CDR3 spans 17 residues. Germline assignment: CDR1 MNHNS and CDR2 SASEGT. CDR3 residues: CASSEWKGAPGTGELFF. The CDR3 coding sequence is TGTGCCAGCAGTGAATGGAAAGGGGCCCCCGGGACCGGGGAGCTGTTTTTT.

The genes are TRBV10-2 and TRBJ2-7, with D tentatively TRBD2 (5 bases). This CDR3 spans 14 amino acids. V was clipped by 0 bases and J by 2 bases, with 8 bases between them. Germline-derived CDR1 and CDR2 are WSHSY and SAAADI. CDR3 loop: CASSESRGTYEQYF. DNA of the CDR3: TGCGCCAGCAGTGAGTCCCGGGGAACCTACGAGCAGTACTTC.

The chain uses TRBV18 and TRBJ1-1; possible D gene TRBD1, 6 bases. The CDR3 length is 13 residues. V gave up 3 bases and J gave up 6 bases, with 11 bases separating them. Germline V lookup: CDR1 KGHSH, CDR2 LQKENI. This CDR3 is CASSPQGRAEAFF. The CDR3 bases are TGTGCCAGCTCACCGCAGGGGAGGGCTGAAGCTTTCTTT.